Presented here are 13 T cell receptor beta chains from one specimen sequenced in a study of blood T cell repertoires in COVID-19. TCRdb's copy holds only in-frame clones and misses some; the assay was immunoSEQ multiplex PCR. This table has about 180,000 clones, 85% appearing once. Input material: peripheral blood. The receptor set was obtained from a person aged 70 to 85 with COVID-19, enrolled during active disease.

The V gene is TRBV4-2, the J gene TRBJ1-6, with 8 nucleotides matching TRBD1. CDR1 LGHNA and CDR2 YNFKEQ come from the germline V gene. The ends lost 5 bases at V and 8 bases at J; junction bases unmatched: 5. This CDR3 comprises 14 residues. CDR3 residues: CASSKGTGDSPLHF. Here the CDR3 DNA reads TGTGCCAGCAGCAAGGGGACAGGTGATTCACCCCTCCACTTT.

In regard to this clone: This sample includes further DNA sequences coding for the same CDR3. The CDR3 region is CASSVATGRSGYTF. For the CDR3, the DNA is TGTGCCAGCAGCGTAGCTACAGGGCGATCTGGCTACACCTTC. The chain couples TRBV9 to TRBJ1-2, with D maybe TRBD1 (6 bases). With 0 bases removed from V and 7 bases from J, the gap between germline ends came to 13 bases. Germline assignment: CDR1 SGDLS and CDR2 YYNGEE. This CDR3 is 14 amino acids long.

The genes are TRBV28 and TRBJ2-7; 13 positions agree with TRBD2. The V segment lost 6 bases and the J segment 6 bases; nucleotides outside the gene matches: 8. The CDR3 has 15 amino acids. Germline assignment: CDR1 MDHEN and CDR2 SYDVKM. CDR3: CASRKTSGRAVEQYF. The CDR3 nucleotides read TGTGCCAGCAGGAAAACTAGCGGGAGGGCCGTCGAGCAGTACTTC.

This chain joins TRBV18 and TRBJ2-2, with D unclear. CDR1 is KGHSH, CDR2 LQKENI, per germline. Trimming cost V 2 bases and J 6 bases, with 13 bases left between them. The length of the CDR3 is 15 residues. CDR3 in DNA: TGTGCCAGCTCACCAAAGCCTAGTCCGCCCGGGGAGCTGTTTTTT. This codes for CASSPKPSPPGELFF. The full variable domain, with the rest looked up from reference TRBV18 and TRBJ2-2, is NAGVMQNPRHLVRRRGQEARLRCSPMKGHSHVYWYRQLPEEGLKFMVYLQKENIIDESGMPKERFSAEFPKEGPSILRIQQVVRGDSAAYFCASSPKPSPPGELFFGEGSRLTVL.

The rearrangement uses TRBV7-3 and TRBJ2-7, with TRBD2 as a possible D gene (6 bases). The V end was cut by 3 bases, the J end by 7 bases, with 19 bases between. CDR3 size: 15 residues. From germline, CDR1 is SGHTA and CDR2 FQGTGA. CDR3 amino acids: CASSLGGGREREQYF. The CDR3, as DNA: TGTGCCAGCAGCTTGGGGGGTGGCAGGGAACGGGAGCAGTACTTC.

As DNA, the CDR3 is TGTGCCAGTAGAGGGTCGGGATCGGACAATCAGCCCCAGCATTTT. This codes for CASRGSGSDNQPQHF. This chain links TRBV19 with TRBJ1-5; the D is unclear. The CDR3 runs to 15 residues. The germline V gene encodes CDR1 LNHDA and CDR2 SQIVND (reference sequence). Trimming cost V 6 bases and J 3 bases, with 15 bases left between them.

This clone was seen only a few times. The chain joins TRBV7-2 to TRBJ1-2; TRBD1 matches 7 bases. Germline-derived CDR1 and CDR2 are SGHTA and FQGNSA. Unmatched junction bases numbered 8, after V lost 5 bases and J lost 8 bases. The CDR3 is 13 residues long. The CDR3 nucleotides read TGTGCCAGCAGCGAACTCCCGACAGGGGGCTACACCTTC. This sequence encodes CASSELPTGGYTF.

The gene calls are TRBV19 and TRBJ2-3, with D perhaps matching TRBD1 (5 bases). V shed 3 bases and J shed 5 bases, with 6 bases lying between them. The CDR3 runs to 12 residues. In germline, CDR1 is LNHDA, CDR2 SQIVND (reference sequence). CDR3 region: CASSIQGDTQYF. The CDR3, as DNA: TGTGCCAGTAGTATCCAGGGAGATACGCAGTATTTT.

This clone came up once. DNA for the CDR3: TGTGCCAGCAGCCACCGGGGCTCGGGCGGGGATCAGCCCCAGCATTTT. Amino acid sequence: CASSHRGSGGDQPQHF. This chain connects TRBV7-2 to TRBJ1-5; the D gene is possibly TRBD1 (5 bases). The V gene lost 5 bases and the J gene lost 5 bases, with 19 bases spanning the gap. This CDR3 contains 16 residues. In germline, CDR1 is SGHTA, CDR2 FQGNSA.

The chain joins TRBV6-1 to TRBJ2-7, with D unclear. Germline CDR1 reads MNHNS; CDR2 reads SASEGT. Trimming cost V 0 bases and J 5 bases, with 11 bases left between them. The CDR3 loop spans 14 amino acids. The CDR3 spells CASSEASAIHEQYF. CDR3 DNA: TGTGCCAGCAGTGAAGCGAGCGCTATCCACGAGCAGTACTTC.

The genes are TRBV28 and TRBJ1-2, with D possibly matching TRBD1 (6 bases). V lost 6 bases, J lost 6 bases, and 14 bases lay in between. The germline V gene has CDR1 MDHEN and CDR2 SYDVKM. This CDR3 has 13 residues. For the CDR3, the DNA is TGTGCCAGCAGCCCGACAGGAGGACATGGCTACACCTTC. Its protein product is CASSPTGGHGYTF.

The genes are TRBV6-1 and TRBJ2-5; the D gene is possibly TRBD1 (5 bases). This CDR3 is built from 13 residues. V lost 3 bases and J 4 bases, leaving 9 bases between the germline ends. Germline V gene lookup returns CDR1 MNHNS and CDR2 SASEGT. CDR3 sequence: CASSDYQGETQYF. For the CDR3, the DNA is TGTGCCAGCAGTGATTATCAGGGAGAGACCCAGTACTTC.

The J gene is TRBJ1-3, the V gene TRBV9; D uncertain. In germline, CDR1 is SGDLS, CDR2 YYNGEE. V was clipped by 0 bases and J by 4 bases, with 14 bases between them. The CDR3 covers 16 residues. CDR3 protein: CASSVVSSAPGNTIYF. The CDR3 bases are TGTGCCAGCAGCGTAGTTTCCAGCGCCCCGGGAAACACCATATATTTT.